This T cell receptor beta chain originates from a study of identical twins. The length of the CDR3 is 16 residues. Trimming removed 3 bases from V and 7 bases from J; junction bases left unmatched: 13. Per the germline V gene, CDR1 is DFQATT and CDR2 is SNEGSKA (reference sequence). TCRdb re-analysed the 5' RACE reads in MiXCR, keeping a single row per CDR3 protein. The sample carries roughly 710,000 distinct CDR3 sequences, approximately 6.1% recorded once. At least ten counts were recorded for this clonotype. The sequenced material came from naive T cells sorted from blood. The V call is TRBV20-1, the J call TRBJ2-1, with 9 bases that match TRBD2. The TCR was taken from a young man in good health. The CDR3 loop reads CSARAPLAGVANEQFF. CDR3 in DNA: TGCAGTGCTAGGGCCCCCTTAGCGGGAGTTGCGAATGAGCAGTTCTTC.